This entry is about one TCR beta chain. The antigen it binds to is not known. Nothing much larger sits one base from this clone, and base qualities are not available. This sample is part of a study of chemoradiotherapy in HPV16-positive cancers (dated by TCRdb to between 2021 and 2023). About the full investigation: Using functional T-cell assays on cells from a couple of HPV16-positive patients, the researchers defined candidate HPV-specific T-cell clones and common TCR motifs. Whether T-cell immunity against the HPV oncoproteins E6 and E7 changes during chemoradiotherapy and whether survival is affected by this immunity were examined in the study. The candidate HPV-specific TCRs and motifs were then tracked in TCR repertoires from over 80 patients with HPV-related cancers. What the work shows at the level of the full study, not this receptor alone: Expansion of candidate HPV-specific clones and E7-related TCR motifs was observed in the tumor microenvironment during treatment, whereas no such expansion was observed for non-HPV-specific T cells. Among HPV16-positive patients, expansion of HPV-responsive T cells during chemoradiotherapy was associated with better recurrence-free survival. The functional definition of HPV-specific T cells was derived from only two HPV16-positive patients, and the survival association was reported for HPV16-positive patients.

V and J are trimmed by 4 bases and 8 bases, and the gene matches miss 4 bases of the junction. The CDR3 measures 12 amino acids from cysteine to phenylalanine. Just CDR3 DNA is preserved here, 36 bases in frame from base 1. The germline V gene (reference sequence) supplies CDR1 LNHDA and CDR2 SQIVND. The library was obtained by the immunoSEQ multiplex PCR assay. TCRdb took this table from immuneACCESS and kept in-frame rearrangements with V and J called. Such tables lack part of the clones; where checked against another copy, unresolved V genes explain under half of the gap, and the rest is unexplained. Within this sample are about 6,500 clones, with around nine tenths of them counted one time only. The biggest ten clones account for under 2% of the sample. Repertoires were sampled multiple times during chemoradiotherapy, which allowed clonal expansion in the tumor microenvironment to be followed.

The TCR was taken from a human donor with HPV-associated anogenital cancer. Sample: blood, taken from a patient who underwent chemoradiotherapy. This sequence uses TRBV19 and TRBJ1-2, with TRBD1 identical over 7 junction bases. The base sequence is TGTGCCAGTAGTAAATACAGGGGAGGCTACACCTTC. The encoded protein is CASSKYRGGYTF.